This entry describes one TCR beta chain. The record originates from a study of shared clonotypes between healthy human individuals. Using immunoSEQ multiplex PCR, the repertoire was profiled, and TCRdb retains in-frame clones only, with some absent. The table records about 960,000 clones, approximately 80% of them present only once. Trimming cost V 7 bases and J 4 bases, with 17 bases left between them. Germline V gives CDR1 SGHTA, CDR2 FQGNSA. This CDR3 has 14 residues. This TCR was sampled from a young man in good health. V is TRBV7-2 and J is TRBJ2-7; tentatively, D is TRBD2 (6 bases). The specimen sequenced was memory CD4+ T cells sorted from blood. Documented subset: CD45RA-negative fraction. Here the CDR3 DNA reads TGTGCCAGCACGCGGGGTCCTGGCTTTTACGAGCAGTACTTC. This translates into CASTRGPGFYEQYF.